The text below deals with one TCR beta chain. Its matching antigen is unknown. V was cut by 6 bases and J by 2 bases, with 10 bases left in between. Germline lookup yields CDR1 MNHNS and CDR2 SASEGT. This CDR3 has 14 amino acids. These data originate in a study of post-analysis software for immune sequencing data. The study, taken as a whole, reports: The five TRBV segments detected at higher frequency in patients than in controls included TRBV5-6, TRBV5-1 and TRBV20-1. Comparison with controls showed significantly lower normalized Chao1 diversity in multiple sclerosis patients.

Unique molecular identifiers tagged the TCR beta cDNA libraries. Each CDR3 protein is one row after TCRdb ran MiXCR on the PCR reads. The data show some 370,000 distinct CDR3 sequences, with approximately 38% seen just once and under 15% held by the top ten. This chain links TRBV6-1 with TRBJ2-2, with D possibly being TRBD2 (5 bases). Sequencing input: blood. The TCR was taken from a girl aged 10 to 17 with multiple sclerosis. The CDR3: CASREERNTGELFF. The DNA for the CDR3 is TGTGCCAGCAGGGAGGAGCGAAACACCGGGGAGCTGTTTTTT.